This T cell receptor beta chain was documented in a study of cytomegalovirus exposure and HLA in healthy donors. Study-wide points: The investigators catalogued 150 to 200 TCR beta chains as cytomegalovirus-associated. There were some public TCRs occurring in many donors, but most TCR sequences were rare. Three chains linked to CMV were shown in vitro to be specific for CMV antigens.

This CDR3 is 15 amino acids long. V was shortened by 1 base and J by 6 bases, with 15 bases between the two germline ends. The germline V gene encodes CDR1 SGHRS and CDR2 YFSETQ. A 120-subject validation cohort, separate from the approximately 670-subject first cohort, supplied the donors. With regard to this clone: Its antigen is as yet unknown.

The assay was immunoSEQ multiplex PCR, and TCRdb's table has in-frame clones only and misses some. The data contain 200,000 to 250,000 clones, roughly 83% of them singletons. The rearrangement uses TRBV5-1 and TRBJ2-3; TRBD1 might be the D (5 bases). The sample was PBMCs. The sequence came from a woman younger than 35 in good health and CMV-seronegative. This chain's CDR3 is CASSLSAVGADTQYF. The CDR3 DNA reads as TGCGCCAGCAGCTTGTCGGCGGTTGGGGCGGATACGCAGTATTTT.